Listed here is a single T cell receptor beta chain. As yet, its antigen is unknown. PCR was performed using 60 Vbeta and 13 Jbeta primers. The method was immunoSEQ multiplex PCR; TCRdb's version includes in-frame clones alone and lacks a portion of them. The table records tens of thousands of clones, 55% to 70% of them present only once. This record comes from a study of cytomegalovirus exposure and HLA in healthy donors. Study-wide context: Early released data had tens of millions of unique TCRs, all coming from HLA-typed donors.

The study, taken as a whole, reports: Previously analyzed data showed that most TCR beta V segments were productive at a frequency of about 87% or about 30%.

V lost 0 bases to trimming and J lost 6 bases, with 17 bases between them. CDR1 SGHDN and CDR2 FVKESK come from the germline V gene. The CDR3 has 16 residues. The gene calls are TRBV14 and TRBJ1-1; perhaps TRBD1 as D (6 bases). Sequencing was performed on PBMCs. The receptor's source is a woman aged 50 to 60 in good health and CMV-seropositive. CDR3 region: CASSQDVGRGLPEAFF. The CDR3 nucleotides are TGTGCCAGCAGCCAAGATGTCGGCAGGGGTTTACCTGAAGCTTTCTTT.